This T cell receptor beta chain was observed in a study of T cell responses to AZD1222 COVID-19 vaccine. For the study at large: Second doses at about 4 or about 12 weeks were pooled.

On this clone itself: Antigen unknown.

Whole-study findings and limits: Only 5 or 6 people who got AZD1222 tested seropositive at baseline. No repertoire was sampled before or during the peak T cell response, only after it.

V lost 7 bases to trimming and J lost 0 bases, with 9 bases between them. This CDR3 comprises 14 residues. Looked up from germline, CDR1 is MNHEY and CDR2 is SVGAGI. Profiled with immunoSEQ multiplex PCR; TCRdb holds only in-frame clones, not every one. The sample holds roughly 120,000 clones; 65% to 90% are singletons and the top ten take roughly 7.7%. The chain employs TRBV6-5 and TRBJ2-2, with D perhaps TRBD1 (5 bases). The sequence was collected from an adult in good health. The source was peripheral blood, collected on day 0 of AZD1222 vaccination. The CDR3 DNA reads as TGTGCCAGCAAACGGACAACGAACACCGGGGAGCTGTTTTTT. It codes for CASKRTTNTGELFF.